The text below deals with one T cell receptor beta chain. One end of the junction is discordant with germline, which a read error may explain. The time point: pre-reinfection, 55 to 20 weeks before reinfection detection. TCR sequencing was done directly ex vivo on sorted cells, without expansion in vitro. This table comes from immunoSEQ multiplex PCR, and its TCRdb copy is limited to in-frame clones, with some not included. The sample comprises approximately 52,000 clones, just under 90% of which are singletons, and less than 1.2% rests with the top ten. Germline values: CDR1 MNHNS, CDR2 SASEGT. The CDR3 loop spans 13 amino acids. The sample comes from a study of memory CD8 T cells in hepatitis C reinfection. Turning to the study itself: A couple of donors cleared primary HCV but became chronic after reinfection. HCV reinfection meant a positive HCV RNA test after two negative tests at least 60 days apart.

The sequence derives from a man younger than 35 with hepatitis C virus infection. Sequencing was performed on naive CD8+ T cells sorted from blood. The chain is built from TRBV6-1 and TRBJ2-3, with a weak D call TRBD1 (6 bases). The CDR3 bases are TGTGCCGGCAGGGGCGGGCTCACAGATACGCAGTATTTT. Translating gives CAGRGGLTDTQYF.